Shown below are 3 T cell receptor beta chains from a single sample sequenced in a study of blood T cell repertoires in COVID-19. Libraries were prepared by immunoSEQ multiplex PCR; TCRdb keeps only in-frame clonotypes and omits some of them. In the table there are 300,000 to 450,000 clones, more than 70% of which are singletons. The material sequenced was peripheral blood. The source of these receptors is a woman aged 55-69 years with COVID-19, enrolled during active disease.

This rearrangement joins TRBV18 to TRBJ2-1; 9 bases align to TRBD2. Germline V gene lookup returns CDR1 KGHSH and CDR2 LQKENI. The CDR3 has 15 residues. V was clipped by 4 bases and J by 4 bases; unmatched bases: 5. The DNA for the CDR3 is TGTGCCAGCTCACGGGTAGCGGGGGTTTACAATGAGCAGTTCTTC. Translated: CASSRVAGVYNEQFF.

The CDR3 loop is CSVGTVSNYGYTF. The CDR3 region has the DNA TGCAGCGTGGGGACAGTTTCTAACTATGGCTACACCTTC. V gene TRBV29-1 combines with J gene TRBJ1-2; 7 nucleotides line up with TRBD1. Germline loops: CDR1 SQVTM, CDR2 ANQGSEA. V lost 6 bases, J lost 0 bases, and 4 bases stayed unmatched. This CDR3 is 13 amino acids long.

V usage is TRBV6-1 and J usage is TRBJ1-2, with unresolved D. Per the germline V gene, CDR1 is MNHNS and CDR2 is SASEGT. V was trimmed by 2 bases and J by 3 bases, leaving 10 bases between them. The CDR3 sequence is 14 residues long. CDR3 DNA sequence: TGTGCCAGCAGTGAAATGGGGAGGGACTATGGCTACACCTTC. Protein: CASSEMGRDYGYTF.